A single sample is the source of the 30 T cell receptor beta chains below, sequenced in a study of cytomegalovirus exposure and HLA in healthy donors listed by TCRdb under 2017. Library creation used the immunoSEQ multiplex PCR assay. For the multiplex PCR, a mixture combining 60 forward primers for TCR Vbeta segments and 13 reverse primers for TCR Jbeta segments was used. The clones in this table, taken by TCRdb from immuneACCESS, are in-frame only. Not every clone is retained; where verified, under half of the shortfall comes from an unresolved V gene, and the cause of the rest is unknown. This sample has roughly 150,000 clones in its table, and about 79% of those were observed once. In total, the top ten clones hold around 0.7% of the sample. The specimen was PBMCs. Every receptor here comes from a male donor in good health and CMV-seronegative.

V gene TRBV6-1 combines with J gene TRBJ2-1, with 13 bases identical to TRBD2. The germline gives CDR1 MNHNS, CDR2 SASEGT. Germline trimming cut 4 bases from V and 9 bases from J; bases unmatched to any gene: 6. The CDR3 has 15 residues. The DNA of the CDR3 is TGTGCCAGCAGTGGAACTAGCGGGAGGGCCACTGAGCAGTTCTTC. The encoded protein is CASSGTSGRATEQFF.

Worth noting for this clone: Other DNA sequences of this sample code for an identical CDR3. The chain combines TRBV18 with TRBJ1-6; TRBD1 matches at 7 bases. Germline V gives CDR1 KGHSH, CDR2 LQKENI. The V gene end was trimmed by 1 base and the J gene end by 8 bases; junction bases not matched to a gene: 2. The CDR3 covers 14 residues. CDR3 in DNA: TGTGCCAGCTCACCACAGGGGGCCGATTCACCCCTCCACTTT. Translation gives CASSPQGADSPLHF.

This sequence joins TRBV19 and TRBJ2-1, with TRBD2 matching over 15 bases. The CDR3 consists of 18 residues. V lost 2 bases and J lost 9; bases outside the gene matches: 11. The germline V gene encodes CDR1 LNHDA and CDR2 SQIVND (reference sequence). CDR3 bases: TGTGCCAGTAGTATATCTGGACTAGCGGGAGGGGGGCGGGGTGAGCAGTTCTTC. Its protein is CASSISGLAGGGRGEQFF. The full variable domain, with the rest looked up from reference TRBV19 and TRBJ2-1, is DGGITQSPKYLFRKEGQNVTLSCEQNLNHDAMYWYRQDPGQGLRLIYYSQIVNDFQKGDIAEGYSVSREKKESFPLTVTSAQKNPTAFYLCASSISGLAGGGRGEQFFGPGTRLTVL.

This clone was recorded a few times. The rearrangement links TRBV30 to TRBJ1-2, with 7 bases matching TRBD1. There are 14 residues in the CDR3. The germline V gene encodes CDR1 GTSNPN and CDR2 SVGIG (reference sequence). V was clipped by 5 bases and J by 4 bases; unmatched bases: 10. Written as DNA, the CDR3 is TGTGCCTGGTCAAGCGACAGACAGGGCTATGGCTACACCTTC. The encoded protein is CAWSSDRQGYGYTF.

CDR3 sequence: CASSVGSGGPETQYF. The CDR3 DNA is TGTGCCAGCAGCGTAGGGTCGGGAGGGCCGGAGACCCAGTACTTC. The J gene is TRBJ2-5, the V gene TRBV9; TRBD2 matches at 8 bases. The germline V gene encodes CDR1 SGDLS and CDR2 YYNGEE. The CDR3 is 15 residues long. V lost 0 bases, J lost 5 bases, and 6 bases stayed unmatched. Based on the CDR3 plus reference TRBV9 and TRBJ2-5, the full variable domain is DSGVTQTPKHLITATGQRVTLRCSPRSGDLSVYWYQQSLDQGLQFLIQYYNGEERAKGNILERFSAQQFPDLHSELNLSSLELGDSALYFCASSVGSGGPETQYFGPGTRLLVL.

This chain connects TRBV6-4 to TRBJ2-1; 14 bases align to TRBD2. CDR1 and CDR2 (germline): MRHNA, SNTAGT. The V gene end was trimmed by 5 bases and the J gene end by 8 bases; junction bases not matched to a gene: 8. This CDR3 is built from 16 residues. CDR3 residues: CASSRETSGGADEQFF. CDR3 nucleotide sequence: TGTGCCAGCAGTCGAGAGACTAGCGGGGGGGCAGATGAGCAGTTCTTC.

The chain uses TRBV18 and TRBJ1-1; maybe TRBD1 (6 bases). With 2 bases removed from V and 4 bases from J, the gap between germline ends came to 14 bases. Germline values: CDR1 KGHSH, CDR2 LQKENI. The CDR3 is made up of 15 amino acids. CDR3 sequence: CASSPIHPGATEAFF. The CDR3 DNA sequence: TGTGCCAGCTCACCAATTCACCCAGGGGCCACTGAAGCTTTCTTT.

This chain links TRBV9 with TRBJ1-6; possibly TRBD1 for D (5 bases). CDR1 is SGDLS and CDR2 is YYNGEE in the germline V gene. This CDR3 is built from 17 residues. V lost 4 bases to trimming and J lost 1 base, with 15 bases between them. CDR3 coding DNA: TGTGCCAGCAGCCCCTACCTTGCAGGGTCCTATAATTCACCCCTCCACTTT. This sequence encodes CASSPYLAGSYNSPLHF. The full variable domain, with the rest looked up from reference TRBV9 and TRBJ1-6, is DSGVTQTPKHLITATGQRVTLRCSPRSGDLSVYWYQQSLDQGLQFLIQYYNGEERAKGNILERFSAQQFPDLHSELNLSSLELGDSALYFCASSPYLAGSYNSPLHFGNGTRLTVT.

This clone was seen only a few times. The CDR3 DNA reads as TGTGCCAGTTCTCAAGCGGGGCTTAGGGATACGCAGTATTTT. Its translation: CASSQAGLRDTQYF. The rearrangement uses TRBV19 and TRBJ2-3; 7 positions agree with TRBD2. Germline assignment: CDR1 LNHDA and CDR2 SQIVND (reference sequence). The trim removed 8 bases at V and 6 bases at J, leaving 11 bases unmatched. The CDR3 is 14 residues long.

This sequence joins TRBV7-2 and TRBJ2-7; TRBD1 is a possible D gene (6 bases). CDR1 and CDR2 from the germline V gene are SGHTA and FQGNSA. The CDR3 is 14 residues long. Trimming left V 5 bases short and J 3 bases short, with 14 bases between. The CDR3 nucleotides read TGTGCCAGCAGCATGGGACACAAGAGCTACGAGCAGTACTTC. Protein sequence: CASSMGHKSYEQYF. Variable domain in full (rest from reference TRBV7-2 and TRBJ2-7): GAGVSQSPSNKVTEKGKDVELRCDPISGHTALYWYRQSLGQGLEFLIYFQGNSAPDKSGLPSDRFSAERTGGSVSTLTIQRTQQEDSAVYLCASSMGHKSYEQYFGPGTRLTVT.

Here the CDR3 reads CASRLAGGYEQYF. The CDR3 DNA is TGTGCCTCCCGACTAGCGGGGGGCTACGAGCAGTACTTC. The J gene is TRBJ2-7, the V gene TRBV30; 13 nucleotides line up with TRBD2. V shed 7 bases and J 3 bases; nucleotides not matched to a gene: 3. Germline loops: CDR1 GTSNPN, CDR2 SVGIG (reference sequence). The CDR3 is 13 residues long.

This chain uses TRBV4-3 with TRBJ2-3, with 8 bases aligning to TRBD1. The CDR3 has 21 residues. Unmatched junction bases numbered 18, after V lost 0 bases and J lost 1 base. Germline V gene data show CDR1 as LGHNA and CDR2 as YSLEER. The CDR3 region is CASSQDLAGTGSRLGTDTQYF. The CDR3 DNA is TGCGCCAGCAGCCAAGATCTTGCCGGGACAGGTTCCCGACTAGGCACAGATACGCAGTATTTT.

The chain couples TRBV7-9 to TRBJ1-1; D perhaps matches TRBD1 (6 bases). The CDR3 has 16 amino acids. V was shortened by 5 bases and J by 3 bases, with 19 bases between the two germline ends. Germline V gene lookup returns CDR1 SEHNR and CDR2 FQNEAQ (reference sequence). This chain's CDR3 is CASSRGRGGGDTEAFF. The CDR3, as DNA: TGTGCCAGCAGCCGCGGGAGGGGGGGCGGGGACACTGAAGCTTTCTTT.

This clone was counted between two and nine times. The rearrangement joins TRBV7-9 to TRBJ2-3; the D gene is possibly TRBD2 (5 bases). This CDR3 spans 15 amino acids. The V end lost 4 bases, the J end lost 0 bases, and 11 bases lay between the germline ends. The germline CDR1 and CDR2 sequences are SEHNR and FQNEAQ (reference sequence). The CDR3 here is CASSSRGASTDTQYF. CDR3 in DNA: TGTGCCAGCAGCTCACGGGGAGCGAGCACAGATACGCAGTATTTT.

V usage is TRBV9 and J usage is TRBJ2-7; the match to TRBD2 covers 9 bases. CDR3 length: 13 amino acids. Germline loops: CDR1 SGDLS, CDR2 YYNGEE. With 7 bases clipped from V and 3 bases from J, the junction kept 5 bases outside the gene matches. The DNA of the CDR3 is TGTGCCAGCGGAGGACTAGCGAACTACGAGCAGTACTTC. Translated: CASGGLANYEQYF.

This clone was recorded a few times. The rearrangement joins TRBV9 to TRBJ2-3, with TRBD2 matching over 7 bases. The germline gives CDR1 SGDLS, CDR2 YYNGEE. The CDR3 covers 15 residues. J lost 4 bases, V lost 3 bases, and 8 bases had no gene match. The CDR3 region is CASSGGGRAADTQYF. The CDR3 nucleotides read TGTGCCAGCAGCGGGGGGGGGAGGGCTGCAGATACGCAGTATTTT.

The rearrangement links TRBV14 to TRBJ1-3; D not certain. CDR3 length: 15 residues. Deletions cut 0 bases from V and 1 base from J, with 7 bases between. CDR1 SGHDN and CDR2 FVKESK come from the germline V gene. The CDR3 nucleotides read TGTGCCAGCAGCCAAGATTACGGGTCTGGAAACACCATATATTTT. Amino acid sequence: CASSQDYGSGNTIYF.

This chain connects TRBV7-9 to TRBJ2-7, with D uncertain. This CDR3 is built from 11 residues. Trimming removed 5 bases at V and 0 bases at J, with 2 bases between. The germline gives CDR1 SEHNR, CDR2 FQNEAQ (reference sequence). As DNA, the CDR3 is TGTGCCAGCAGCCGCTCCTACGAGCAGTACTTC. This encodes CASSRSYEQYF.

The gene calls are TRBV4-2 and TRBJ2-3, with 9 bases aligning to TRBD2. Germline V gives CDR1 LGHNA, CDR2 YNFKEQ. This CDR3 is built from 17 residues. Losses at the gene ends were 0 bases for V and 2 bases for J; bases not matched to a gene: 6. In DNA, the CDR3 is TGTGCCAGCAGCCAAGATACAGCGGGAGGCCACACAGATACGCAGTATTTT. Residues: CASSQDTAGGHTDTQYF.

This chain joins TRBV18 and TRBJ2-1, with TRBD2 matching over 12 bases. CDR3 length: 16 residues. CDR1 and CDR2 from the germline V gene are KGHSH and LQKENI. After removal of 3 bases from V and 5 bases from J, the junction contained 5 bases not matched to a gene. CDR3 sequence reads: CASSPGLAGINNEQFF. The DNA for the CDR3 is TGTGCCAGCTCACCTGGACTAGCGGGAATAAACAATGAGCAGTTCTTC.

The rearrangement joins TRBV9 to TRBJ1-3; D remains unclear. V was clipped by 0 bases and J by 0 bases, with 7 bases between them. This CDR3 is 15 amino acids long. Germline CDR1 is SGDLS and CDR2 is YYNGEE. The CDR3 DNA reads TGTGCCAGCAGCGTAGGAAAGAGCTCTGGAAACACCATATATTTT. The encoded protein is CASSVGKSSGNTIYF.

Notes on this clone: The sample contains more than one DNA sequence encoding this CDR3. The genes are TRBV4-3 and TRBJ2-7, with D perhaps matching TRBD2 (5 bases). Germline V gene data show CDR1 as LGHNA and CDR2 as YSLEER. The CDR3 has 13 amino acids. The V gene lost 0 bases and the J gene lost 7 bases, with 10 bases spanning the gap. This chain's CDR3 is CASSQDRGLEQYF. In DNA form, the CDR3 reads TGCGCCAGCAGCCAAGATCGAGGGTTGGAGCAGTACTTC.

This chain links TRBV13 with TRBJ2-5; 11 bases line up with TRBD1. Trimming at V came to 0 bases and at J to 5 bases, leaving 5 bases not matched to a gene. Germline-derived CDR1 and CDR2 are PRHDT and FYEKMQ (reference sequence). This CDR3 region has 16 residues. CDR3 sequence (DNA): TGTGCCAGCAGCTTAGGGGACAGGGGGCGATTTGAGACCCAGTACTTC. This sequence encodes CASSLGDRGRFETQYF.

V gene TRBV6-5 combines with J gene TRBJ1-5; tentative D call: TRBD1 (6 bases). The CDR3 loop spans 14 amino acids. The V gene lost 6 bases and the J gene lost 6 bases, with 15 bases spanning the gap. Per the germline V gene, CDR1 is MNHEY and CDR2 is SVGAGI. The CDR3 here is CASSLQGSGQPQHF. CDR3 nucleotide sequence: TGTGCCAGCAGCCTCCAGGGGTCCGGTCAGCCCCAGCATTTT.

This clone came up a few times. The V gene is TRBV19, the J gene TRBJ2-5, with 10 bases fitting TRBD2. The closer fit of TRBJ2-7 to the DNA end suggests the J call may be wrong. Germline CDR1 and CDR2: LNHDA and SQIVND (reference sequence). The CDR3 extends over 15 amino acids. DNA of the CDR3: TGTGCCAGTAGTAGAGGGACTAGCGTCGCCTACGAGCAGTACTTC. Its protein is CASSRGTSVAYEQYF.

The gene calls are TRBV9 and TRBJ2-2; 9 bases align to TRBD1. This CDR3 has 15 residues. The germline gives CDR1 SGDLS, CDR2 YYNGEE. Losses at the gene ends were 2 bases for V and 6 bases for J; bases not matched to a gene: 5. The CDR3 nucleotides read TGTGCCAGCAGCGTCCGGGACAGGGTCTCCGGGGAGCTGTTTTTT. Its protein product is CASSVRDRVSGELFF.

The chain uses TRBV9 and TRBJ2-2; D unclear. Germline assignment: CDR1 SGDLS and CDR2 YYNGEE. The CDR3 has 15 residues. The ends were cut back, 3 bases at V and 1 base at J, with 10 bases in the middle. Here the CDR3 reads CASSAQSLNTGELFF. DNA of the CDR3: TGTGCCAGCAGCGCACAGAGCCTGAACACCGGGGAGCTGTTTTTT.

The CDR3, as DNA: TGTGCCAGCAGCCAGGGTACGCAGTATTTT. Translation gives CASSQGTQYF. The J gene is TRBJ2-3, the V gene TRBV7-2; possibly TRBD1 for D (5 bases). The CDR3 spans 10 residues. Germline values: CDR1 SGHTA, CDR2 FQGNSA. V was cut by 5 bases and J by 8 bases, with 5 bases left in between.

This CDR3 is CASRLGDYGYTF. Written as DNA, the CDR3 is TGTGCCAGCAGATTGGGAGATTATGGCTACACCTTC. The V call is TRBV6-1, the J call TRBJ1-2; D ambiguous. CDR3 size: 12 residues. Germline V gene sequence: CDR1 MNHNS, CDR2 SASEGT. V lost 6 bases to trimming and J lost 5 bases, with 10 bases between them.

This clone was observed a few times. The J gene is TRBJ1-1, the V gene TRBV9; no firm D call. This CDR3 comprises 12 residues. Trimming shortened V by 2 bases and J by 1 base, and 3 bases separated the two germline ends. Germline-derived CDR1 and CDR2 are SGDLS and YYNGEE. In nucleotides, the CDR3 is TGTGCCAGCAGCGTGGCGAACACTGAAGCTTTCTTT. Protein product: CASSVANTEAFF.